This T cell receptor beta chain is drawn from a study of blood T cell repertoires in COVID-19. The wider study: Spain, Italy and the United States supplied samples that represented acute and convalescent COVID-19. From T cells, B-cell-depleted T cells, or PBMCs came the material, which was cDNA or gDNA.

The V and J ends lost 3 bases and 10 bases, in that order; junction bases with no gene match: 2. The CDR3 sequence is 12 residues long. Germline values: CDR1 ENHRY, CDR2 SYGVKD. This clone appeared a few times. Original processing methods: By means of reference gene primer amplification, nucleated cell counts were estimated. Produced via immunoSEQ multiplex PCR; TCRdb's table is partial and in-frame only. For V, J and clone size, that table is used; D and trimming come from the DNA. Of 70,000 to 85,000 clones detected, roughly four fifths appear once; the ten largest clones hold less than 25%. The source of this sequence is a human donor in a cohort sampled during active COVID-19. The V and J genes are TRBV10-3 and TRBJ1-4; TRBD1 matches at 7 bases. The sequenced material came from peripheral blood. The DNA for the CDR3 is TGTGCCATCAGTGAAGGGGGCGTAAAACTGTTTTTT. Its translation: CAISEGGVKLFF.